This record concerns one T cell receptor (beta chain) sequence. What it binds is unknown. This record belongs to a study of T cell responses to AZD1222 COVID-19 vaccine. Study details: Some second doses came at about 4 weeks and others at about 12 weeks; these were pooled.

Study observations and caveats: Researchers report vaccine-associated CD4 TCRs spanning spike, with dominance at 160-218 and 743-854.

CDR1 LNHDA and CDR2 SQIVND come from the germline V gene (reference sequence). V was shortened by 1 base and J by 4 bases, with 14 bases between the two germline ends. CDR3 length: 16 amino acids. Produced via immunoSEQ multiplex PCR; TCRdb's table is partial and in-frame only. The table lists 110,000 or so clones, about 82% of them singletons. The chain is built from TRBV19 and TRBJ2-1; D tentatively reads TRBD1 or TRBD2 (5 bases each). Sample: peripheral blood, taken on day 0 of AZD1222 vaccination. The sequence was collected from an adult in good health. The CDR3 bases are TGTGCCAGTAGTATAGGGAGGACAACTATATACAATGAGCAGTTCTTC. It encodes CASSIGRTTIYNEQFF.